Shown below are 5 T cell receptor beta chains from a single sample sequenced in a study of draining lymph node invasion in breast cancer (TCRdb year 2020). Memory conventional CD4 T cells were sorted as CD4+ CD45RA- CD25- cells. Receptor libraries were prepared by bulk RNA-seq. Sequenced on an Illumina HiSeq 2500. Starting from the raw public reads, TCRdb applied fastp trimming at Q25, assembled clones with MiXCR and retained in-frame beta chains. Each entry merges the rows of one CDR3 protein and shows their most common DNA and genes. For this sample there are about 2,400 distinct CDR3 sequences; approximately 81% appear just once. The top ten clonotypes cover 1.6% of the sample. The specimen was sorted memory CD4+ effector T cells from a lymph node. The label giving this sample's cell subset or site can be read as: CD45RA-negative sorted CD4+ T cells (memory Tconv or effector/memory Treg). Receptors were obtained from a female donor with luminal breast cancer.

The sample holds a few counts of this clonotype. V gene TRBV25-1 combines with J gene TRBJ1-2; a possible D gene is TRBD1 (5 bases). Germline lookup yields CDR1 MGHDK and CDR2 SYGVNS. The CDR3 is 14 amino acids. The germline V and J ends were trimmed by 3 bases and 9 bases, with 17 bases remaining between them. For the CDR3, the DNA is TGTGCCAGCAGTGACCCGGGACCCACAGCCCGCTACACCTTC. Protein: CASSDPGPTARYTF.

V is TRBV20-1 and J is TRBJ1-1; no definite D call. Trimming stripped 2 bases from V and 2 bases from J, with 12 bases between. This CDR3 has 14 amino acids. Looked up from germline, CDR1 is DFQATT and CDR2 is SNEGSKA (reference sequence). This CDR3 is CSARRLGGNTEAFF. The CDR3 DNA reads as TGCAGTGCTAGAAGGCTGGGAGGTAACACTGAAGCTTTCTTT.

This clonotype was seen once. The chain carries TRBV20-1 and TRBJ1-4; TRBD1 matches at 10 bases. The germline gives CDR1 DFQATT, CDR2 SNEGSKA (reference sequence). Losses at the gene ends were 4 bases for V and 8 bases for J; bases not matched to a gene: 10. The CDR3 extends over 15 amino acids. CDR3 region: CSAISGTGAREKLFF. In DNA, the CDR3 is TGCAGTGCTATCTCAGGGACAGGGGCAAGGGAAAAACTGTTTTTT.

The J gene is TRBJ2-5, the V gene TRBV24-1; D gene uncertain. CDR1 KGHDR and CDR2 SFDVKD come from the germline V gene. This CDR3 is 15 amino acids long. V gave up 3 bases and J gave up 4 bases, with 14 bases separating them. The CDR3 region has the DNA TGTGCCACCAGTGATCCGGCCTCAAATGGAGAGACCCAGTACTTC. The encoded protein is CATSDPASNGETQYF.

V gene TRBV12-3 or TRBV12-4 combines with J gene TRBJ1-3; 12 positions agree with TRBD1. The V gene end was trimmed by 4 bases and the J gene end by 4 bases; junction bases not matched to a gene: 5. The CDR3 is 16 amino acids. The CDR3 spells CASSSGTGGFGNTIYF. The CDR3 coding sequence is TGTGCCAGCAGTTCCGGGACAGGGGGCTTCGGAAACACCATATATTTT.